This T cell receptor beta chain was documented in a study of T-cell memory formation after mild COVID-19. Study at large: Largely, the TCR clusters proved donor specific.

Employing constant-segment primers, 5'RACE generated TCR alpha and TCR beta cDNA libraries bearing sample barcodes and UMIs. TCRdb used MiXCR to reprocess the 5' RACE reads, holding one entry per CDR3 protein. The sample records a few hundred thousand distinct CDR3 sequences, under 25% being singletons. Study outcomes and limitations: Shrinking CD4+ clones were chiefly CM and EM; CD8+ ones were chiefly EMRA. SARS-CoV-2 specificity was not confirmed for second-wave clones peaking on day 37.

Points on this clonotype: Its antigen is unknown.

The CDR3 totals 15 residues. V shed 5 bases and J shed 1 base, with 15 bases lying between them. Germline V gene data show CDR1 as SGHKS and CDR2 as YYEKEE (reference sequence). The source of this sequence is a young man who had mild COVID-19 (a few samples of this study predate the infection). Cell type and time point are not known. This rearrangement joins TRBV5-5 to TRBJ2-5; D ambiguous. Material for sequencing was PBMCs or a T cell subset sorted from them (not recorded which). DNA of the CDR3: TGTGCCAGCAGTACCCCCGGGCGGTCCCAAGAGACCCAGTACTTC. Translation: CASSTPGRSQETQYF.